This T cell receptor (beta chain) was sequenced in a study of control samples from healthy donors and cancer patients. Produced via immunoSEQ multiplex PCR; TCRdb's table is partial and in-frame only. This sample has tens of thousands of clones, with 89% found just once. This CDR3 has 11 residues. Deletions cut 6 bases from V and 1 base from J, with 3 bases between. CDR1 and CDR2 from the germline V gene are MNHEY and SVGAGI. This clone was counted between two and nine times. The sample holds other DNA sequences that translate to the same CDR3. This rearrangement joins TRBV6-5 to TRBJ1-1; D is ambiguous. This clonotype was sampled from a man aged 50-59 years in good health. The source material was blood. The CDR3 DNA follows: TGTGCCAGCAGGGGGAACACTGAAGCTTTCTTT. Its protein product is CASRGNTEAFF.